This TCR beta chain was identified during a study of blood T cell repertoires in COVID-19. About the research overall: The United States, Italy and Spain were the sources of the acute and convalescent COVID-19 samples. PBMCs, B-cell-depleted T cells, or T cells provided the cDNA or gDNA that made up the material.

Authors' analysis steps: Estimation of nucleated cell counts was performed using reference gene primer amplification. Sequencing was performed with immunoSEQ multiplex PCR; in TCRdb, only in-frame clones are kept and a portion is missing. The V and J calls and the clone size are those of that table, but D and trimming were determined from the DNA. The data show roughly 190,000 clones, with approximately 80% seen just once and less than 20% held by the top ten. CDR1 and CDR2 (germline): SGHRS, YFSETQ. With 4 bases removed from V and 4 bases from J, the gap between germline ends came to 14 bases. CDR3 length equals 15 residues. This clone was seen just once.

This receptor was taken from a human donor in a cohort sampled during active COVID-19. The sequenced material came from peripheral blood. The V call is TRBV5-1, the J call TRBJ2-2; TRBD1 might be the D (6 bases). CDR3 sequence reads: CASSPTGLGTGELFF. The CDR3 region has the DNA TGCGCCAGCAGCCCTACAGGGTTGGGCACCGGGGAGCTGTTTTTT.